This T cell receptor beta chain is from a study of post-analysis software for immune sequencing data. About the study: There were relapsing-remitting, secondary progressive and progressive-relapsing multiple sclerosis among the disease courses included.

There are many counts of this clonotype. Its antigen is unknown. General study points: Samples sharing a preparation batch grouped tightly together when assessed by F measure. Patients had higher frequencies than controls of about five TRBV segments, including TRBV5-6, TRBV5-1 and TRBV20-1. Compared with controls, patients showed significantly lower normalized Chao1 diversity.

Included in the TCR beta cDNA libraries were unique molecular identifiers. T cells numbering about 0.95 to 11 million gave rise to some 520,000 cDNA molecules. TCRdb reprocessed the PCR reads with MiXCR, giving one entry per CDR3 protein. The sample shows about 200,000 distinct CDR3 sequences, 29% of them seen only once. Germline CDR1 and CDR2: MDHEN and SYDVKM. The CDR3 runs 16 residues. The V gene end was trimmed by 6 bases and the J gene end by 2 bases; junction bases not matched to a gene: 10. The chain combines TRBV28 with TRBJ2-7, with 10 bases matching TRBD2. This sequence originates from a girl younger than 18 with multiple sclerosis. Sequenced sample: blood. The CDR3 region is CASSPFHLAGAYEQYF. The CDR3 coding sequence is TGTGCCAGCAGCCCCTTCCACCTAGCGGGAGCCTACGAGCAGTACTTC.